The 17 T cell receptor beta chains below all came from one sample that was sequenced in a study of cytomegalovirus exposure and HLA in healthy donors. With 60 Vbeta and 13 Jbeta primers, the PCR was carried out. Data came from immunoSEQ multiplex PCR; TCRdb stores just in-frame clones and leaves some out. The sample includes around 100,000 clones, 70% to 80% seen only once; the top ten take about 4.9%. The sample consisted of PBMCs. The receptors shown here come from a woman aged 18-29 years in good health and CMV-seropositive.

The DNA for the CDR3 is TGTGCCAGCAGTTCCACTAGCGGGAGAGGTGAGACCCAGTACTTC. It yields the protein CASSSTSGRGETQYF. This rearrangement joins TRBV2 to TRBJ2-5, with 11 nucleotides matching TRBD2. Germline lookup yields CDR1 SNHLY and CDR2 FYNNEI. This CDR3 region has 15 residues. Trimming removed 5 bases from V and 5 bases from J; junction bases left unmatched: 7.

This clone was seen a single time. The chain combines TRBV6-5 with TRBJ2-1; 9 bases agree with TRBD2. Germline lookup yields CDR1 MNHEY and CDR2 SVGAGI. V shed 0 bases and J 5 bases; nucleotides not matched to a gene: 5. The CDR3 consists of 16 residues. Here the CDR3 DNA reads TGTGCCAGCAGTTACTCGATGGTAGCGGGGGACAATGAGCAGTTCTTC. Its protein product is CASSYSMVAGDNEQFF.

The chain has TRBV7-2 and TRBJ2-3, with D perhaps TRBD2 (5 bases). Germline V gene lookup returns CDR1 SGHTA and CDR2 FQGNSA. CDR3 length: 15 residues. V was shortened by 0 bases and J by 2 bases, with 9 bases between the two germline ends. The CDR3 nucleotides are TGTGCCAGCAGCTTAGCCGGGGTTCACACAGATACGCAGTATTTT. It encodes CASSLAGVHTDTQYF.

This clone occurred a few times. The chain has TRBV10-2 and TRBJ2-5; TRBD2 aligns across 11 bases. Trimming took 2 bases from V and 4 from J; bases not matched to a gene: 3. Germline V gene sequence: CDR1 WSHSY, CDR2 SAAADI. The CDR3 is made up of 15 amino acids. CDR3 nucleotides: TGCGCCAGCAGTGAGCAACTAGCGGGAGTAGAGACCCAGTACTTC. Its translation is CASSEQLAGVETQYF.

DNA of the CDR3: TGTGCCATCAGTGAGTCGACGGGACAGGGTAGGGGTGAGAACTATGGCTACACCTTC. This gives the protein CAISESTGQGRGENYGYTF. The chain recombines TRBV10-3 with TRBJ1-2; 9 nucleotides align to TRBD1. The germline CDR1 and CDR2 sequences are ENHRY and SYGVKD. V lost 0 bases and J lost 2; bases outside the gene matches: 13. The CDR3 covers 19 residues.

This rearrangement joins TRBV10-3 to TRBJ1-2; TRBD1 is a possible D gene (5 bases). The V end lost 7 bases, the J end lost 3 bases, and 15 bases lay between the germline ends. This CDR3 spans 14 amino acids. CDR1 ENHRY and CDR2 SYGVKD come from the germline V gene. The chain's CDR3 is CAINKAGIDYGYTF. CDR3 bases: TGTGCCATCAATAAGGCAGGGATAGACTATGGCTACACCTTC.

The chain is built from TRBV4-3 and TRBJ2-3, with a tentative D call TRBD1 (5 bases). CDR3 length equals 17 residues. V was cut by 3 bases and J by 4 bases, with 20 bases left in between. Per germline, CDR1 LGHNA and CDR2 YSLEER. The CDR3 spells CASSHWQGMTPSDTQYF. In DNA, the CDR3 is TGCGCCAGCAGCCATTGGCAGGGAATGACCCCTTCAGATACGCAGTATTTT.

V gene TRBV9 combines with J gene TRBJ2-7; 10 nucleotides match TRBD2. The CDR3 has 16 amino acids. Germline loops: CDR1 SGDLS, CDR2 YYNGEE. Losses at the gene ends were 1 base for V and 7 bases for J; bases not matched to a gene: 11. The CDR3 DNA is TGTGCCAGCAGCGTAACTAGCGGGATACCCCCAGGAGAGCAGTACTTC. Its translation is CASSVTSGIPPGEQYF.

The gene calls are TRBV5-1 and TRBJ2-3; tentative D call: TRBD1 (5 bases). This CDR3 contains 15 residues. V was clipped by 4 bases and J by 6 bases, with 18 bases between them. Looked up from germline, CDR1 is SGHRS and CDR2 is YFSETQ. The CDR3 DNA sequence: TGCGCCAGCAGCCCCAGGGTGGCAGGGATGGATACGCAGTATTTT. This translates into CASSPRVAGMDTQYF.

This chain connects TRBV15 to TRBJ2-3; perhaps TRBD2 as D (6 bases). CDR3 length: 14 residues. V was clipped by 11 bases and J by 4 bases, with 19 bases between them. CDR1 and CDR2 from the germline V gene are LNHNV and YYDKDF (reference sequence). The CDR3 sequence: CALLSSDSADTQYF. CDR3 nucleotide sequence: TGTGCCCTCCTATCTAGCGACTCGGCAGATACGCAGTATTTT.

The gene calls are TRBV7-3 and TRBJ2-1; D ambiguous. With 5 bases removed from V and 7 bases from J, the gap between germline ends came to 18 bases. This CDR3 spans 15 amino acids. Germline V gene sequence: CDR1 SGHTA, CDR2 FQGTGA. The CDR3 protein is CASSPQSGAGNEQFF. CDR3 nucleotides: TGTGCCAGCAGCCCCCAGTCTGGCGCCGGGAATGAGCAGTTCTTC.

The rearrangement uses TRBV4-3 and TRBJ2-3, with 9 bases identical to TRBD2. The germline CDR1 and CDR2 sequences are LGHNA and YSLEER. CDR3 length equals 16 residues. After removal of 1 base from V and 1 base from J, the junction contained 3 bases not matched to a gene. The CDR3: CASSQAGGGGTDTQYF. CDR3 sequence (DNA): TGCGCCAGCAGCCAAGCCGGCGGGGGGGGCACAGATACGCAGTATTTT.

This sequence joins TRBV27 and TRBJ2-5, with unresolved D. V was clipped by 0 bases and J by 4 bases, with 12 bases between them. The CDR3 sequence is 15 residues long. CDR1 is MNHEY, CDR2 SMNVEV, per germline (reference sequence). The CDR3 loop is CASSLSRMVGETQYF. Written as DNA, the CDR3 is TGTGCCAGCAGTTTATCGAGGATGGTGGGAGAGACCCAGTACTTC.

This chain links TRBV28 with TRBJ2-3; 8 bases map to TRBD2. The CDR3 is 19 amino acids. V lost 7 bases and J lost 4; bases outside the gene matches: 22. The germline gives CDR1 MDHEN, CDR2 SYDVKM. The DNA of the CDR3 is TGTGCCAGCAACACCCCGGGACTAGTCTTGAGTGGGTCCGCAGATACGCAGTATTTT. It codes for CASNTPGLVLSGSADTQYF.

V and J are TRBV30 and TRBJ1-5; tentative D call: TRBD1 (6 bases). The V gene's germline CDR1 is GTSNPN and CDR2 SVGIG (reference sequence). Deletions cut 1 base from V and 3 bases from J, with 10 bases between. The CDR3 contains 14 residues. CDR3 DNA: TGTGCCTGGAGTGGGACAGCCGCCAATCAGCCCCAGCATTTT. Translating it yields CAWSGTAANQPQHF. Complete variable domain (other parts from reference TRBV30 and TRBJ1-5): SQTIHQWPATLVQPVGSPLSLECTVEGTSNPNLYWYRQAAGRGLQLLFYSVGIGQISSEVPQNLSASRPQDRQFILSSKKLLLSDSGFYLCAWSGTAANQPQHFGDGTRLSIL.

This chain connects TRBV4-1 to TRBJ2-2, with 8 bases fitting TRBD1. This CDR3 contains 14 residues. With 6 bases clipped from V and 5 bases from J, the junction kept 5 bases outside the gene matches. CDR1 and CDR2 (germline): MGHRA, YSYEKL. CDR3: CASRGQGETGELFF. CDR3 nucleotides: TGCGCCAGCAGAGGACAGGGTGAAACCGGGGAGCTGTTTTTT.

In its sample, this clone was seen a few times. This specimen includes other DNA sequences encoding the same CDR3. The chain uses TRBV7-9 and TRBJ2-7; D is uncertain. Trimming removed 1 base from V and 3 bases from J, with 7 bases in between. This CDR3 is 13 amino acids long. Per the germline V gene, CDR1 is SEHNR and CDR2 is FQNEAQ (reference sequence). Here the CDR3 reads CASSLGGFYEQYF. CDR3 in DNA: TGTGCCAGCAGCTTAGGCGGATTCTACGAGCAGTACTTC. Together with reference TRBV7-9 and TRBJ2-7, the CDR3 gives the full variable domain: DTGVSQNPRHKITKRGQNVTFRCDPISEHNRLYWYRQTLGQGPEFLTYFQNEAQLEKSRLLSDRFSAERPKGSFSTLEIQRTEQGDSAMYLCASSLGGFYEQYFGPGTRLTVT.